One sample yielded the 6 T cell receptor beta chains listed below, sequenced in a study of blood T cells in healthy people across ages. With a J-beta primer mix and a sample-barcoded 5' primer, a second PCR ran about 7 to 11 cycles. A single record per CDR3 protein comes from TCRdb applying MiXCR to the 5' RACE reads. The data contain some 1,500,000 distinct CDR3 sequences, about 42% of them seen just once; the ten biggest clones take up around 4%. The material sequenced was blood. These receptors originate from a woman younger than 30 in good health.

This clonotype was observed a few times. J is TRBJ2-7 and V is TRBV7-9; TRBD1 is a possible D gene (6 bases). V dropped 1 base and J dropped 6 bases, with 16 bases sitting between them. The CDR3 length is 15 residues. Per the germline V gene, CDR1 is SEHNR and CDR2 is FQNEAQ (reference sequence). The CDR3 nucleotides read TGTGCCAGCAGCTTAGTGAGGGGACAACGAAGCGAGCAGTACTTC. It translates to CASSLVRGQRSEQYF.

The V call is TRBV25-1, the J call TRBJ2-3; D unresolved. CDR1 and CDR2 from the germline V gene are MGHDK and SYGVNS. The CDR3 sequence is 13 residues long. V shed 2 bases and J shed 4 bases, with 7 bases lying between them. The chain's CDR3 is CASSEKRSDTQYF. DNA for the CDR3: TGTGCCAGCAGTGAAAAACGCTCAGATACGCAGTATTTT.

The J gene is TRBJ2-3, the V gene TRBV5-1; D might be TRBD2 (6 bases). Deletions cut 3 bases from V and 0 bases from J, with 20 bases between. The CDR3 has 18 amino acids. Per the germline V gene, CDR1 is SGHRS and CDR2 is YFSETQ. As DNA, the CDR3 is TGCGCCAGCAGCTACCAGGAGGGCCGTTTGCGTAGCACAGATACGCAGTATTTT. Its translation: CASSYQEGRLRSTDTQYF.

A single count supports this clonotype. This chain connects TRBV20-1 to TRBJ2-5, with 13 bases lining up with TRBD2. Germline loops: CDR1 DFQATT, CDR2 SNEGSKA (reference sequence). The CDR3 runs 15 residues. V was clipped by 4 bases and J by 5 bases; unmatched bases: 7. CDR3 sequence: CSATPRTSGSETQYF. The CDR3 nucleotides read TGCAGTGCTACCCCGAGGACTAGCGGGAGTGAGACCCAGTACTTC.

The CDR3 sequence: CSARDRQLPANEQFF. The CDR3 region has the DNA TGCAGTGCTAGAGATCGCCAGCTGCCGGCCAATGAGCAGTTCTTC. The chain uses TRBV20-1 and TRBJ2-1, with unresolved D. Trimming took off 0 bases at V and 6 bases at J, with 15 bases between the two ends. Germline V gives CDR1 DFQATT, CDR2 SNEGSKA (reference sequence). The CDR3 has 15 amino acids.

There are a few counts of this clonotype. CDR3 region: CASSRTGGQNQPQHF. CDR3 bases: TGTGCCAGCAGTCGGACAGGGGGGCAGAATCAGCCCCAGCATTTT. The chain joins TRBV7-2 to TRBJ1-5; 10 bases fit TRBD1. The CDR3 consists of 15 residues. With V trimmed by 6 bases and J by 4 bases, 6 bases remained unmatched. The V gene's germline CDR1 is SGHTA and CDR2 FQGNSA. Supplemented by reference TRBV7-2 and TRBJ1-5, the full variable domain reads GAGVSQSPSNKVTEKGKDVELRCDPISGHTALYWYRQSLGQGLEFLIYFQGNSAPDKSGLPSDRFSAERTGGSVSTLTIQRTQQEDSAVYLCASSRTGGQNQPQHFGDGTRLSIL.